These T cell receptor beta chains were read from a single sample in a study of monozygotic twins with inflammatory bowel disease. From its re-call of the 5' RACE reads, TCRdb lists each CDR3 protein once, without DNA. The table gives approximately 85,000 distinct CDR3 sequences; the top ten clones make up roughly 7.4% of it. Sequenced: blood. These receptor sequences come from a human donor with ulcerative colitis or Crohn's disease, or a healthy co-twin of an affected twin (not recorded which). CDR3s include the opening cysteine and the closing phenylalanine or tryptophan. Fields, in order: J gene, V gene, CDR3 protein.

j_call: TRBJ1-6; v_call: TRBV7-9; cdr3_aa: CASSLHDYGGQGSPLHF
j_call: TRBJ2-7; v_call: TRBV5-1; cdr3_aa: CASSSGTSGAYEQYF
j_call: TRBJ2-3; v_call: TRBV6-1; cdr3_aa: CASSEVVGRTTDTQYF
j_call: TRBJ1-5; v_call: TRBV2; cdr3_aa: CASSDPQPQHF
j_call: TRBJ2-7; v_call: TRBV20-1; cdr3_aa: CSALQGQTYEQYF
j_call: TRBJ1-5; v_call: TRBV19; cdr3_aa: CASKGDHNQPQHF
j_call: TRBJ2-7; v_call: TRBV5-1; cdr3_aa: CASSSGLAVTYEQYF
j_call: TRBJ2-3; v_call: TRBV5-6; cdr3_aa: CASSQGGSLADTQYF
j_call: TRBJ2-2; v_call: TRBV4-1; cdr3_aa: CASSPESGVMTGELFF
j_call: TRBJ2-5; v_call: TRBV5-5; cdr3_aa: CASSSVSIETQYF
j_call: TRBJ2-7; v_call: TRBV14; cdr3_aa: CASSQANRAEQYF
j_call: TRBJ2-7; v_call: TRBV3-1; cdr3_aa: CASSQSTGMKQYF
j_call: TRBJ1-3; v_call: TRBV5-5; cdr3_aa: CASSLQVRGKGGNTIYF
j_call: TRBJ2-7; v_call: TRBV5-5; cdr3_aa: CASSLLASEQYF
j_call: TRBJ1-3; v_call: TRBV20-1; cdr3_aa: CSAVGRNSGNTIYF
j_call: TRBJ1-2; v_call: TRBV7-8; cdr3_aa: CASSLWGNYGYTF
j_call: TRBJ2-5; v_call: TRBV3-1; cdr3_aa: CASSQHATGLGETQYF
j_call: TRBJ1-4; v_call: TRBV18; cdr3_aa: CASSPFGSFNEKLFF
j_call: TRBJ2-7; v_call: TRBV6-5; cdr3_aa: CASSYSQDSQVPYEQYF
j_call: TRBJ2-5; v_call: TRBV7-2; cdr3_aa: CASSNRLAGGETQYF
j_call: TRBJ2-5; v_call: TRBV2; cdr3_aa: CASSGSGTQYF
j_call: TRBJ1-2; v_call: TRBV20-1; cdr3_aa: CSARVTRDYTF
j_call: TRBJ2-7; v_call: TRBV10-3; cdr3_aa: CAISETYEQYF
j_call: TRBJ2-1; v_call: TRBV20-1; cdr3_aa: CSAILGSYNEQFF
j_call: TRBJ2-7; v_call: TRBV15; cdr3_aa: CATSRVYPTPEQYF
j_call: TRBJ1-2; v_call: TRBV6-1; cdr3_aa: CASSHQGQGSYGYTF
j_call: TRBJ1-2; v_call: TRBV5-6; cdr3_aa: CASRPYGGRSDGYTF
j_call: TRBJ1-2; v_call: TRBV15; cdr3_aa: CATSRDRQNHYGYTF
j_call: TRBJ2-3; v_call: TRBV3-1; cdr3_aa: CASSQYGALTDTQYF
j_call: TRBJ2-7; v_call: TRBV5-1; cdr3_aa: CASSLVPDRNYEQYF
j_call: TRBJ2-1; v_call: TRBV5-1; cdr3_aa: CASSGPGQGHNEQFF